This T cell receptor beta chain was recorded in a study of OX40 agonist ivuxolimab in advanced cancers. Overall study: Prior checkpoint blockade (anti-PD-1, anti-PD-L1 or anti-CTLA-4) was permitted; roughly 40% had it. Three patients responded partially, comprising one with hepatocellular carcinoma and two with cutaneous melanoma. General study results and limits: Still undetermined is the antigen specificity of the expanded peripheral T cells.

Patients who had autoimmune disease history or got systemic immunosuppression were left out. Repertoires were generated with immunoSEQ multiplex PCR, while TCRdb's copy carries only in-frame clones and drops some. The top ten clones hold under 0.9% of a sample with 80,000 to 95,000 clones, nearly 90% of them seen once. Regarding this clone: Its target is unknown.

Trimming removed 1 base from V and 2 bases from J, with 14 bases in between. The CDR3 contains 16 residues. Germline V CDR1 and CDR2: LGHNA, YSLEER. The V and J genes are TRBV4-3 and TRBJ2-5; D tentatively reads TRBD1 or TRBD2 (5 bases each). This TCR was sampled from an adult with an advanced solid tumor such as melanoma, head and neck, liver or kidney cancer. The sequencing used CD4+ or CD8+ T cells sorted from blood, collected in a trial of the OX40 agonist ivuxolimab. The CDR3 DNA reads as TGCGCCAGCAGCCAAGGCCCTCCGGGACCTCAAGAGACCCAGTACTTC. Its translation: CASSQGPPGPQETQYF.